This T cell receptor (beta chain) was recorded in a study of STAT5B mutations in CD4+ large granular lymphocyte leukemia. Points from the study as a whole: TRBV06-family usage was enriched in top patient clones (8/27) versus controls (2/35).

The assay was run at survey level. Generated by immunoSEQ multiplex PCR, the TCRdb table keeps only in-frame clones and is missing some. Of roughly 32,000 clones detected, around three quarters appear once; the ten largest clones hold roughly 2%. Concerning this clone: The antigen is unknown.

V was pared by 6 bases and J by 0 bases, with 4 bases of the junction left unmatched. The CDR3 has 15 amino acids. CDR1 is MNHNY, CDR2 SVGAGI, per germline (reference sequence). Material: CD4+ T cells from blood buffy coats. The TCR comes from a human donor in good health. V gene TRBV6-6 combines with J gene TRBJ2-2; TRBD1 agrees at 7 bases. The CDR3 region is CASSHRGTNTGELFF. The CDR3 DNA reads TGTGCCAGCAGCCACAGGGGCACGAACACCGGGGAGCTGTTTTTT.